The rows below give T cell receptor beta chains drawn from one sample of a study of shared clonotypes between healthy human individuals. The repertoire was sequenced with immunoSEQ multiplex PCR; TCRdb's copy has only in-frame clones and lacks some. The data contain some 2 million clones, about 95% of them singletons. Sequenced: naive CD8+ T cells sorted from blood. These receptor sequences come from a man between 18 and 29 years old in good health. CDR3s leave out the opening cysteine and the closing phenylalanine or tryptophan.

ASSESGRRGPQETQY | TRBV10-2 | 15 | TRBJ2-5
ASSSDRGLRYT | TRBV27 | 11 | TRBJ1-2
ASSVAWSSGNTIY | TRBV7-9 | 13 | TRBJ1-3
ASSLSGGPIDEQF | TRBV9 | 13 | TRBJ2-1
ASSQGWAEQF | TRBV4-1 | 10 | TRBJ2-1
ASSVTGLDSYEQY | TRBV9 | 13 | TRBJ2-7
ASSQETEKLF | TRBV4-3 | 10 | TRBJ1-4
ASTEGQGLGTEAF | TRBV5-1 | 13 | TRBJ1-1
ASSLVNGYEQY | TRBV11-2 | 11 | TRBJ2-7
ASSISGTLGEQY | TRBV19 | 12 | TRBJ2-7
ARLPGGGYGYT | TRBV30 | 11 | TRBJ1-2
ASRGTSGIYDEQF | TRBV11-2 | 13 | TRBJ2-1
ASSETGGDIQY | TRBV6-1 | 11 | TRBJ2-4
ASSPGTKGLYEQY | TRBV28 | 13 | TRBJ2-7
ASGSSRATDTQY | TRBV6-5 | 12 | TRBJ2-3
ASRLENTEAF | TRBV12-5 | 10 | TRBJ1-1
ASSQRQGSNTEAF | TRBV4-1 | 13 | TRBJ1-1
ASPPGGNTGELF | TRBV7-9 | 12 | TRBJ2-2
ASSTGQGWETQY | TRBV6-5 | 12 | TRBJ2-5
ASSQDPGGETGNTIY | TRBV4-3 | 15 | TRBJ1-3
ASSPDPPSRAGAYEQY | TRBV19 | 16 | TRBJ2-7
ASTIRTSGPSYNEQF | TRBV5-4 | 15 | TRBJ2-1
ASSPAGENEKLF | TRBV6-1 | 12 | TRBJ1-4
ASSESAGVLYEQY | TRBV2 | 13 | TRBJ2-7
ASSLVGLLGLETQY | TRBV7-8 | 14 | TRBJ2-5